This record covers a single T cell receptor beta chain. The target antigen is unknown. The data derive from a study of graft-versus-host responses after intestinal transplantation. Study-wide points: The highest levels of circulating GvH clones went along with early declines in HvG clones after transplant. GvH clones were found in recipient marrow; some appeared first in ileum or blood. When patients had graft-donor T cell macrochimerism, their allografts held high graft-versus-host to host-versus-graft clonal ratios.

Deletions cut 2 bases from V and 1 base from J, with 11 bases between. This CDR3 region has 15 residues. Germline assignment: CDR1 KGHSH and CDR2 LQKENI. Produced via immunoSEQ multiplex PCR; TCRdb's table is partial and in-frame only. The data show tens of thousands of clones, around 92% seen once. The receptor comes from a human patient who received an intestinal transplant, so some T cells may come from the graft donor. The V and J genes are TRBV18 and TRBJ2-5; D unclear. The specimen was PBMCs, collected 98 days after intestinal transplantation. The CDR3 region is CASSPGTDPQETQYF. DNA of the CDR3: TGTGCCAGCTCACCAGGAACAGACCCCCAAGAGACCCAGTACTTC.